The 14 T cell receptor beta chains presented below share a single source sample, sequenced in a study of cytomegalovirus exposure and HLA in healthy donors. 60 Vbeta and 13 Jbeta primers were used in PCR. Using immunoSEQ multiplex PCR, the repertoire was profiled, and TCRdb retains in-frame clones only, with some absent. This sample has under 150,000 clones, with 67% found just once. Input material: PBMCs. These receptors were taken from a man aged 18 to 29 in good health and CMV-seropositive.

This clone was seen only a few times. The chain combines TRBV7-2 with TRBJ2-1; 9 positions agree with TRBD2. CDR1 and CDR2 from the germline V gene are SGHTA and FQGNSA. The CDR3 loop spans 15 amino acids. V was pared by 1 base and J by 6 bases, with 4 bases of the junction left unmatched. The CDR3 DNA sequence: TGTGCCAGCAGCTTAGGCGGGGGGGCCTCCAATGAGCAGTTCTTC. Protein product: CASSLGGGASNEQFF.

The CDR3 DNA follows: TGTGCCAGCAGTGAAGGGATGGCGGGGCAAGAGACCCAGTACTTC. Amino acids: CASSEGMAGQETQYF. The chain has TRBV2 and TRBJ2-5; tentatively, D is TRBD2 (6 bases). CDR3 size: 15 residues. The V gene lost 1 base and the J gene lost 2 bases, with 11 bases spanning the gap. Germline CDR1 and CDR2: SNHLY and FYNNEI.

The DNA of the CDR3 is TGTGCCAGCAGCCCCTCGGGCGCGGGGGAAAAACTGTTTTTT. Translating gives CASSPSGAGEKLFF. The gene calls are TRBV11-3 and TRBJ1-4, with no clear D. CDR3 length: 14 amino acids. The germline CDR1 and CDR2 sequences are SGHNT and YENEEA. The V end lost 5 bases, the J end lost 8 bases, and 15 bases lay between the germline ends.

This chain links TRBV5-1 with TRBJ2-3; 8 bases fit TRBD2. The V gene end was trimmed by 0 bases and the J gene end by 6 bases; junction bases not matched to a gene: 6. This CDR3 is 15 amino acids long. Per germline, CDR1 SGHRS and CDR2 YFSETQ. The CDR3 DNA reads TGCGCCAGCAGCTTGGAAGGGACTAGAGGCGATACGCAGTATTTT. Translated: CASSLEGTRGDTQYF.

The J gene is TRBJ2-2, the V gene TRBV4-2; 9 positions match TRBD1. The CDR3 loop spans 19 amino acids. Trimming cost V 0 bases and J 5 bases; bases outside gene matches: 13. Germline V gene lookup returns CDR1 LGHNA and CDR2 YNFKEQ. CDR3 residues: CASSQELYRTGVNTGELFF. The CDR3 DNA reads TGTGCCAGCAGCCAAGAGTTGTATCGGACAGGGGTTAATACCGGGGAGCTGTTTTTT.

The V call is TRBV2, the J call TRBJ2-5, with D perhaps matching TRBD1 (5 bases). CDR1 SNHLY and CDR2 FYNNEI come from the germline V gene. Trimming pared 1 base from V and 1 base from J, leaving 16 bases between. The CDR3 totals 17 residues. CDR3 sequence (DNA): TGTGCCAGCAGTGAAGGGCCGTTATGGGGCTTCCAAGAGACCCAGTACTTC. It translates to CASSEGPLWGFQETQYF.

This clone was seen a handful of times. The chain employs TRBV5-4 and TRBJ2-5; no definite D call. Trimming removed 2 bases at V and 2 bases at J, with 4 bases between. CDR3 size: 12 residues. CDR1 and CDR2 (germline): SGHNT, YYREEE (reference sequence). CDR3 amino acids: CASSFTQETQYF. The DNA of the CDR3 is TGTGCCAGCAGCTTTACTCAAGAGACCCAGTACTTC.

The CDR3 nucleotides are TGCGCCAGCAGCTTGGATGGGCAGGGTCCCGACGAGCAGTACGTC. It encodes CASSLDGQGPDEQYV. The chain links TRBV5-1 to TRBJ2-7; possible D gene TRBD1, 5 bases. CDR1 is SGHRS and CDR2 is YFSETQ in the germline V gene. The V end lost 0 bases, the J end lost 5 bases, and 15 bases lay between the germline ends. CDR3 length: 15 amino acids.

The chain carries TRBV20-1 and TRBJ2-5; D is ambiguous. CDR3 length equals 11 residues. Trimming took off 6 bases at V and 3 bases at J, with 8 bases between the two ends. The germline V gene encodes CDR1 DFQATT and CDR2 SNEGSKA (reference sequence). In nucleotides, the CDR3 is TGCAGTGCCATTGACAAAGAGACCCAGTACTTC. Amino acid sequence: CSAIDKETQYF.

This chain joins TRBV10-3 and TRBJ1-1, with D unresolved. This CDR3 spans 12 amino acids. V was shortened by 2 bases and J by 3 bases, with 4 bases between the two germline ends. Germline lookup yields CDR1 ENHRY and CDR2 SYGVKD. As DNA, the CDR3 is TGTGCCATCAGTGAGGGCTACACTGAAGCTTTCTTT. Protein sequence: CAISEGYTEAFF.

The genes are TRBV27 and TRBJ1-1, with D unclear. The CDR3 is 15 amino acids. The germline V gene encodes CDR1 MNHEY and CDR2 SMNVEV (reference sequence). Between the trimmed V and J ends, which lost 0 bases and 0 bases, there was a span of 8 bases. CDR3 nucleotide sequence: TGTGCCAGCAGTTTATCGCCAAGCATGAACACTGAAGCTTTCTTT. This encodes CASSLSPSMNTEAFF.

This chain links TRBV5-8 with TRBJ2-2; TRBD2 agrees at 9 bases. This CDR3 is built from 16 residues. Germline V gene lookup returns CDR1 SGHTS and CDR2 YDEGEE. J was trimmed by 10 bases and V by 0 bases; bases with no gene match: 10. In nucleotides, the CDR3 is TGTGCCAGCAGCTTGGGGGCTAGCGGGGCCCCGGAGGAGCTGTTTTTT. Protein: CASSLGASGAPEELFF.

CDR3 loop: CASSYSRGGGNQPQHF. The CDR3, as DNA: TGTGCCAGCAGTTACTCGAGGGGAGGAGGCAATCAGCCCCAGCATTTT. This rearrangement joins TRBV6-5 to TRBJ1-5; tentatively, D is TRBD1 (5 bases). The CDR3 loop spans 16 amino acids. V dropped 0 bases and J dropped 2 bases, with 11 bases sitting between them. From germline, CDR1 is MNHEY and CDR2 SVGAGI.

This clone was observed a few times. This chain joins TRBV6-6 and TRBJ2-7, with D possibly TRBD2 on 5 matching bases. V lost 5 bases to trimming and J lost 4 bases, with 15 bases between them. The CDR3 runs 14 residues. Germline values: CDR1 MNHNY, CDR2 SVGAGI (reference sequence). CDR3 coding DNA: TGTGCCAGCAGTACGACCCTAGGCGGGTACGAGCAGTACGTC. Its protein is CASSTTLGGYEQYV.